Listed here are 11 T cell receptor beta chains from one sample, sequenced in a study of CD8 T cells in ankylosing spondylitis. Broader study findings: A TCR beta motif of eight highly homologous variants appeared characteristic of ankylosing spondylitis blood.

TCRdb used MiXCR to reprocess the 5' RACE reads, holding one entry per CDR3 protein. The sample lists just under 550,000 distinct CDR3 sequences, roughly 13% occurring once. These receptors are not linked to any known antigen. Material: blood, either unsorted or a sorted T cell fraction (not recorded which). The origin of the receptors is a male donor with ankylosing spondylitis.

V usage is TRBV7-2 and J usage is TRBJ2-5; D is unresolved. The CDR3 has 14 residues. Germline V CDR1 and CDR2: SGHTA, FQGNSA. V was pared by 5 bases and J by 4 bases, with 14 bases between. The CDR3 loop reads CASSPLESVETQYF. DNA of the CDR3: TGTGCCAGCAGCCCCCTCGAGTCGGTAGAGACCCAGTACTTC. The whole variable domain, remainder taken from reference TRBV7-2 and TRBJ2-5, is GAGVSQSPSNKVTEKGKDVELRCDPISGHTALYWYRQSLGQGLEFLIYFQGNSAPDKSGLPSDRFSAERTGGSVSTLTIQRTQQEDSAVYLCASSPLESVETQYFGPGTRLLVL.

This clonotype was detected only a few times. The chain uses TRBV13 and TRBJ2-1; unclear D gene. Per the germline V gene, CDR1 is PRHDT and CDR2 is FYEKMQ (reference sequence). V lost 3 bases and J 5 bases, leaving 14 bases between the germline ends. The CDR3 is 15 residues long. CDR3 amino acids: CASSFNLLKNNEQFF. As DNA, the CDR3 is TGTGCCAGCAGCTTCAACCTACTTAAGAACAATGAGCAGTTCTTC.

The chain links TRBV4-1 to TRBJ2-3, with a tentative D call TRBD1 (6 bases). The V end was cut by 4 bases, the J end by 2 bases, with 16 bases between. CDR3 length: 16 amino acids. The germline V gene has CDR1 MGHRA and CDR2 YSYEKL. The CDR3 sequence is CASSPGVRGNTDTQYF. CDR3 nucleotide sequence: TGCGCCAGCAGCCCAGGGGTCAGGGGCAACACAGATACGCAGTATTTT.

This clonotype showed up many times. This sequence joins TRBV12-3 or TRBV12-4 and TRBJ1-2, with D possibly TRBD1 on 6 matching bases. V was shortened by 6 bases and J by 0 bases, with 14 bases between the two germline ends. The CDR3 contains 15 residues. The chain's CDR3 is CASSSHDRPNYGYTF. The CDR3 nucleotides read TGTGCCAGCAGCTCCCACGACAGGCCTAACTATGGCTACACCTTC.

V and J are TRBV4-1 and TRBJ2-1; D is undetermined. This CDR3 is 14 amino acids long. The germline V gene has CDR1 MGHRA and CDR2 YSYEKL. The germline V and J ends were trimmed by 6 bases and 5 bases, with 14 bases remaining between them. CDR3 DNA: TGCGCCAGCAGACCAGTGGGTACGCACAATGAGCAGTTCTTC. Encoded protein: CASRPVGTHNEQFF.

This clonotype was counted between two and nine times. The chain uses TRBV2 and TRBJ1-5; no clear D gene. The CDR3 loop spans 13 amino acids. Germline V lookup: CDR1 SNHLY, CDR2 FYNNEI. Between the trimmed V and J ends, which lost 6 bases and 5 bases, there was a span of 11 bases. In nucleotides, the CDR3 is TGTGCCAGCAGGAGGGAGATCGATCAGCCCCAGCATTTT. Its translation is CASRREIDQPQHF.

This clonotype has only a few counts. The chain has TRBV15 and TRBJ2-1; maybe TRBD1 (6 bases). V lost 4 bases and J lost 0, with 13 bases in between. Per germline, CDR1 LNHNV and CDR2 YYDKDF (reference sequence). The CDR3 runs to 16 residues. The CDR3 reads CATSIKTGSSYNEQFF. The DNA for the CDR3 is TGTGCCACCAGCATTAAAACAGGGAGCTCCTACAATGAGCAGTTCTTC.

This clonotype showed up just a few times. This chain uses TRBV5-1 with TRBJ2-1; TRBD1 is a possible D gene (6 bases). V lost 0 bases, J lost 7 bases, and 11 bases lay in between. The V gene's germline CDR1 is SGHRS and CDR2 YFSETQ. The CDR3 runs to 14 residues. Here the CDR3 DNA reads TGCGCCAGCAGCTTGGTACAGGGTCCTAATGAGCAGTTCTTC. Translated, it gives CASSLVQGPNEQFF. The complete variable domain, with remaining parts taken from reference TRBV5-1 and TRBJ2-1, reads KAGVTQTPRYLIKTRGQQVTLSCSPISGHRSVSWYQQTPGQGLQFLFEYFSETQRNKGNFPGRFSGRQFSNSRSEMNVSTLELGDSALYLCASSLVQGPNEQFFGPGTRLTVL.

V and J are TRBV27 and TRBJ1-2, with 10 bases fitting TRBD1. V lost 5 bases, J lost 8 bases, and 11 bases stayed unmatched. CDR3 size: 15 residues. Germline V lookup: CDR1 MNHEY, CDR2 SMNVEV (reference sequence). CDR3 amino acids: CASSTFSGQGTGYTF. CDR3 bases: TGTGCCAGCAGTACATTCTCGGGACAGGGGACCGGCTACACCTTC.

This clonotype was seen ten or more times. This CDR3 reads CASSNRAGTDTQYF. Here the CDR3 DNA reads TGTGCCAGCAGTAACCGGGCTGGCACAGATACGCAGTATTTT. The chain employs TRBV27 and TRBJ2-3; D is uncertain. This CDR3 has 14 amino acids. The germline CDR1 and CDR2 sequences are MNHEY and SMNVEV (reference sequence). Trimming left V 5 bases short and J 1 base short, with 10 bases between.

There are a few counts of this clonotype. The V call is TRBV7-2, the J call TRBJ2-7; D perhaps matches TRBD2 (5 bases). Germline V lookup: CDR1 SGHTA, CDR2 FQGNSA. This CDR3 has 14 amino acids. Trimming cost V 1 base and J 0 bases, with 7 bases left between them. The CDR3 spells CASSLGGVSYEQYF. CDR3 bases: TGTGCCAGCAGCTTAGGGGGAGTCTCCTACGAGCAGTACTTC.